This T cell receptor (beta chain) was sequenced for a study of T-cell reconstitution after alpha-beta-depleted transplantation in children (dated by TCRdb to about 2016). For context, the study as a whole: Using TCR repertoire profiling, the study quantitatively followed how T-cell immune reconstitution unfolded in children after TCRalphabeta/CD19-depleted allogeneic hematopoietic cell transplantation. The study at large found these results: Over subsequent months, a decline in hyperexpanded clone frequencies was noted, and after one year, T-cell counts and TCRbeta diversity were mostly ascribed to newly produced T cells. About two months after transplant, the apparently early recovery of alphabetaT-cell counts reportedly depended on just several hundred clones that had expanded rapidly and came from non-depleted graft cells. In some patients, high TCRbeta diversity at day 60 was attributed to recipient T cells and intrathymic progenitors that had survived conditioning.

Libraries were prepared through PCR. This sample was sequenced with an Illumina HiSeq 2500. Molecular barcoding was employed in the preparation of TCR libraries, with unique molecular identifiers being used to normalize TCRbeta repertoire quantification. Using fastp trimming at Q25 and MiXCR clonotype assembly, TCRdb reanalyzed the public sequencing data and kept in-frame beta chains. Every CDR3 protein is listed once, alongside the most common genes and DNA of its rows. This sample has 250,000 to 350,000 distinct CDR3 sequences in its table, and approximately 23% of those were observed once. The ten biggest clones cover approximately 9.9% of the sample. In the paper's terms, the treatment or condition label means: allogeneic hematopoietic cell transplantation with graft depleted of TCRalphabeta T cells and CD19 B cells. Transplant recipients were children who received TCRalphabeta/CD19-depleted allogeneic hematopoietic cell grafts.

With regard to this clonotype: Its cognate antigen has yet to be identified. Within one base of it there is no much larger clone, and no base qualities were kept.

Its CDR3 holds 15 amino acids, cysteine through phenylalanine. Solely the CDR3 DNA is kept, with 45 bases framed from the first base. The clonotype originates from a male patient under 18 who had a stem cell transplant for acute lymphoblastic leukemia, so the T cells may come from the graft donor. This chain is built from TRBV21-1 and TRBJ1-1. TRBV21-1 is annotated as a pseudogene. The sequenced sample was PBMCs, mostly from graft donor cells, obtained 180 days after TCRalphabeta/CD19-depleted stem cell transplant. CDR3 protein: CASSEAVTMNTEAFF. The DNA reads as follows: TGTGCCAGCAGCGAAGCGGTCACTATGAACACTGAAGCTTTCTTT.